This TCR beta chain was obtained from a study of long-term antiretroviral therapy in people with HIV. To note about this clone: The antigen remains unidentified.

The assay used was immunoSEQ (version v3.0), run at survey level. Roughly 40,000-50,000 T-cell genomes per sample were the sequencing target. TCRdb keeps only in-frame clones here, not all; method: immunoSEQ multiplex PCR. The data hold 25,000 to 35,000 clones, with approximately 78% observed a single time. Study-wide findings and caveats: Controls showed broader CDR3 length ranges than did the HIV repertoires. Pre-ART clonal expansion yielded clones that dominated the repertoire at all time points.

No fewer than two post-ART and no fewer than one pre-ART PBMC samples existed for each donor. Germline assignment: CDR1 SGHAT and CDR2 FQNNGV. V lost 8 bases, J lost 1 base, and 11 bases lay in between. The length of the CDR3 is 13 residues. This clonotype was sampled from a man over 45 with HIV. Here the sequenced sample was unsorted PBMCs, taken 2.9 years after starting antiretroviral therapy. V is TRBV11-2 and J is TRBJ2-5; the D is unclear. Here the CDR3 reads CASVGMGQETQYF. The CDR3, as DNA: TGTGCCAGCGTGGGGATGGGCCAAGAGACCCAGTACTTC.